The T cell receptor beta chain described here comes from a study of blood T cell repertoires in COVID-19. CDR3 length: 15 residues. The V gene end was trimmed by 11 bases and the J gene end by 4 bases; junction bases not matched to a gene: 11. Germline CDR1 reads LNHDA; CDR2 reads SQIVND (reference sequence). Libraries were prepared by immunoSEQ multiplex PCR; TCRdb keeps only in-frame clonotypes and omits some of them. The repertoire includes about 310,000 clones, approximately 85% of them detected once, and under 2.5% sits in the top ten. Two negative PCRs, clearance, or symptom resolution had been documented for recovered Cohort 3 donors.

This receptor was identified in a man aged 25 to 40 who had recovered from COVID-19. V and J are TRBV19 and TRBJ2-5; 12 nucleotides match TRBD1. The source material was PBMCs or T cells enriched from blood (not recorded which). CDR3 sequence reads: CASSWGQGALETQYF. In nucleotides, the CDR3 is TGTGCCTCCAGCTGGGGACAGGGGGCCTTAGAGACCCAGTACTTC.